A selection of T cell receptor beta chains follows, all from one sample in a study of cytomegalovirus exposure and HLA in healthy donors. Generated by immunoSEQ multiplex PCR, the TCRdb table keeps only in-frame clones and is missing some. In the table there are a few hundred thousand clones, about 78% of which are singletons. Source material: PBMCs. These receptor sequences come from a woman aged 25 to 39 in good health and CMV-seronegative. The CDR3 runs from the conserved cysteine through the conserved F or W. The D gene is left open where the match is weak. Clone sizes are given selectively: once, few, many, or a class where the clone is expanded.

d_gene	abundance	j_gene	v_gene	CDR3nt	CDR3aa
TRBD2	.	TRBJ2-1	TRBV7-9	TGTGCCAGCAGCCTATACTGGGGGGGTAACTCCTACAATGAGCAGTTCTTC	CASSLYWGGNSYNEQFF
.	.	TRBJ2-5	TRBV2	TGTGCCAGCATGGTGGGAGGAGAAGAGACCCAGTACTTC	CASMVGGEETQYF
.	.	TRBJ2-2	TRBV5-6	TGTGCCAGCAGCTTGATGGGCGGGGCCCCCACCGGGGAGCTGTTTTTT	CASSLMGGAPTGELFF
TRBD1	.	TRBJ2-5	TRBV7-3	TGTGCCAGCAGCTCAACAGGGGGCGAGGGGGAGACCCAGTACTTC	CASSSTGGEGETQYF
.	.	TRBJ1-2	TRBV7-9	TGTTCCAGCAGCTTGCGGGGTTCAGGAGTGAAGTATGGCTACACCTTC	CSSSLRGSGVKYGYTF
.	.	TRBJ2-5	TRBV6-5	TGTGCCAGCAGTCCACAGTCCCGCCCGCAAGAGACCCAGTACTTC	CASSPQSRPQETQYF
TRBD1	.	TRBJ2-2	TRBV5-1	TGCGCCAGCAGTTGGACAGGGAACACCGGGGAGCTGTTTTTT	CASSWTGNTGELFF
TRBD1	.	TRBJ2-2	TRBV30	TGTGCCTGGAGTCGGACAGGGATCAACACCGGGGAGCTGTTTTTT	CAWSRTGINTGELFF
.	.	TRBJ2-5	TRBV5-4	TGTGCCAGCAGCTCCCCGGGGAGTGGAGAGACCCAGTACTTC	CASSSPGSGETQYF
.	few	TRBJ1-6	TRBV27	TGTGCCAGCAGTTTATGGGGGCGGAATTTCAATTCACCCCTCCACTTT	CASSLWGRNFNSPLHF
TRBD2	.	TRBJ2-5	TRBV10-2	TGCGCCAGCAGTGATATCGGGGGGGCCTGGGAGACCCAGTACTTC	CASSDIGGAWETQYF
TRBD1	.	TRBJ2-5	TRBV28	TGTGCCAGCAGCTCCCGTGGACAGGGGCAAGAGACCCAGTACTTC	CASSSRGQGQETQYF
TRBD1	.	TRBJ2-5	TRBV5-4	TGTGCCAGCAGCTTGGTCAGGCCGGACAGGGGAAAGACCCAGTACTTC	CASSLVRPDRGKTQYF
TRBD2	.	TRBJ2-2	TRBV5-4	TGTGCCAGCAGCTTGACCCGAAGCGGGAGGTACACCGGGGAGCTGTTTTTT	CASSLTRSGRYTGELFF
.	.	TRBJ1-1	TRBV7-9	TGTGCCAGCAGCTTGGAGCAGGGGAACACTGAAGCTTTCTTT	CASSLEQGNTEAFF
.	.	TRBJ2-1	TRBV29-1	TGCAGCGTTTCCCCAGGACTCCTCGGCGATGAGCAGTTCTTC	CSVSPGLLGDEQFF
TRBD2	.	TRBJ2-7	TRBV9	TGTGCCAGCAGCGTAGGGACTAGCGGGAGCTACGAGCAGTACTTC	CASSVGTSGSYEQYF
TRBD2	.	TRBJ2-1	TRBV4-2	TGTGCCAGCAGCCAAGCCCCACTTACTAGCGGGGGCTACAATGAGCAGTTCTTC	CASSQAPLTSGGYNEQFF
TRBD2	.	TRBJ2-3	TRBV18	TGTGCCAGCTCACCACCGGCGGGGGTTGATACGCAGTATTTT	CASSPPAGVDTQYF
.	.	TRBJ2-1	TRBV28	TGTGCCAGCAGTTCGATCGGGGAGACTACGTATGGTGAGCAGTTCTTC	CASSSIGETTYGEQFF
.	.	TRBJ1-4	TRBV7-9	TGTGCCAGCAGTTCGACACTCTCAAAGGAAAAACTGTTTTTT	CASSSTLSKEKLFF
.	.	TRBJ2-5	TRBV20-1	TGCAGCGGTGGGAGGGAGACCCAGTACTTC	CSGGRETQYF
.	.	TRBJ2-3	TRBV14	TGTGCCAGCAGCCAGCTCAGGGGCGCTCCGGTAGATACGCAGTATTTT	CASSQLRGAPVDTQYF
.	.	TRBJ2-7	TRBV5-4	TGTGCCAGCAGCCGGACAGATACCTACGAGCAGTACTTC	CASSRTDTYEQYF
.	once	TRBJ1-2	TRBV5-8	TGTGCCAGCAGCTTGGATACAGACTATGGCTACACCTTC	CASSLDTDYGYTF
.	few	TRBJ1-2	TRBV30	TGTGCCTGGAGTGGCGGCAGGGCCCCGAATCATTATGGCTACACCTTC	CAWSGGRAPNHYGYTF
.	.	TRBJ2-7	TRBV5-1	TGCGCCAGCAGCTTGATATTCGGGGAGCAGTACTTC	CASSLIFGEQYF
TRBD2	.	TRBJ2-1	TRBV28	TGTGCCAGCAGCAGTCCATTAGCGGGGGGGGGTGAGCAGTTCTTC	CASSSPLAGGGEQFF
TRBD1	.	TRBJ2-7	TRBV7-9	TGTTCCAGCAGCTTAGGGTGGGGGACAGGGGTGTACGAGCAGTACTTC	CSSSLGWGTGVYEQYF
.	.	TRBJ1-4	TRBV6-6	TGTGCCAGCAGTTACTCTCGGGCAGGGTCGGGAAAACTGTTTTTT	CASSYSRAGSGKLFF